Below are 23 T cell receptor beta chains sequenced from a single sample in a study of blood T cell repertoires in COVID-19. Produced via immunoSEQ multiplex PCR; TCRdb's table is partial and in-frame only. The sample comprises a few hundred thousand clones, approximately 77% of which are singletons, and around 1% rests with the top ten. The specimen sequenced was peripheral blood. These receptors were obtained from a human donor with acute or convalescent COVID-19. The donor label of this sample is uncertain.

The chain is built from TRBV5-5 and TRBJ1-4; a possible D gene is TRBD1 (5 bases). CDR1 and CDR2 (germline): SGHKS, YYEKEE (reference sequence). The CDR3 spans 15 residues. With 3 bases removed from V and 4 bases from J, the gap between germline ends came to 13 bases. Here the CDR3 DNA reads TGTGCCAGCAGCTCATTTGGACACCTTAATGAAAAACTGTTTTTT. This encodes CASSSFGHLNEKLFF.

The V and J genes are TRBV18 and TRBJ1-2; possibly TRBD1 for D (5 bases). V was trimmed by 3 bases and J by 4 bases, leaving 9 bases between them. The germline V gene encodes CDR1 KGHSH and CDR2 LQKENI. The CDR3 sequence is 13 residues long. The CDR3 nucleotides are TGTGCCAGCTCACCCGACAGATTCTATGGCTACACCTTC. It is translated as CASSPDRFYGYTF.

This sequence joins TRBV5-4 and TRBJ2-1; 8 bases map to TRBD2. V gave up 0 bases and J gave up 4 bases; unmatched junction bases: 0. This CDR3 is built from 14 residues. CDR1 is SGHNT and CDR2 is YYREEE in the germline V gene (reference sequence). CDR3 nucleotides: TGTGCCAGCAGCTTGGGACTAGCGTACAATGAGCAGTTCTTC. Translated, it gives CASSLGLAYNEQFF.

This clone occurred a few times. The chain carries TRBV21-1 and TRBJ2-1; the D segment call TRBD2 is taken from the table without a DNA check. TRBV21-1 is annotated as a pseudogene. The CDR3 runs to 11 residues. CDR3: CASRHWYEQFF. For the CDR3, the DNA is TGTGCCAGCAGGCACTGGTATGAGCAGTTCTTC.

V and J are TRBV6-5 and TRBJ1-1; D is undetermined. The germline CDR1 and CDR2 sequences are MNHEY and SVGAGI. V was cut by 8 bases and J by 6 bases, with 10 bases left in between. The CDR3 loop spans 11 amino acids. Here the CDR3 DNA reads TGTGCCAGCCGGCAGGCCGCTGAAGCTTTCTTT. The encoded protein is CASRQAAEAFF.

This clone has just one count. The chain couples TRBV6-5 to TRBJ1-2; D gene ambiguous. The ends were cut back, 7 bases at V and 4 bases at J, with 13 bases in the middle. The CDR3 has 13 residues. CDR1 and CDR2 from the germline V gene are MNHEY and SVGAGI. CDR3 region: CASNPSSSYGYTF. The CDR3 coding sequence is TGTGCCAGCAATCCCTCTAGTAGCTATGGCTACACCTTC.

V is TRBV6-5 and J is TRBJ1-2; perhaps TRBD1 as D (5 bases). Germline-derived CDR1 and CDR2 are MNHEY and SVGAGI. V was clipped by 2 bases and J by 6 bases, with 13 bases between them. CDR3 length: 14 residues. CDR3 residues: CASSYDQGRDGYTF. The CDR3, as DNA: TGTGCCAGCAGTTACGACCAGGGAAGGGATGGCTACACCTTC.

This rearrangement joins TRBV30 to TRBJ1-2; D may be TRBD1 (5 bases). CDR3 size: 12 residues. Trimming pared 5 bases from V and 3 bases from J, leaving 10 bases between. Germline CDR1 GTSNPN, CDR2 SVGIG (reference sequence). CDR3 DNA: TGTGCCTGGTCGGGGGGGGACTATGGCTACACCTTC. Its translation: CAWSGGDYGYTF.

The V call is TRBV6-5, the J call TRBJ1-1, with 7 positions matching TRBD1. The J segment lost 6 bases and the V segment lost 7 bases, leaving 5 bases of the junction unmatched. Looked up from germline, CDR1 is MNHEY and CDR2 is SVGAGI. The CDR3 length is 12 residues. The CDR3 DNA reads TGTGCCAGCATGAGGGGGCGGGCTGAAGCTTTCTTT. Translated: CASMRGRAEAFF.

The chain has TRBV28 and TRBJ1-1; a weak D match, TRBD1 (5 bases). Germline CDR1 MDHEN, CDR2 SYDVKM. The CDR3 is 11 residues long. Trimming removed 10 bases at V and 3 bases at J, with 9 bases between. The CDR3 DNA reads TGTGCCACACGGGGGGACACTGAAGCTTTCTTT. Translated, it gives CATRGDTEAFF.

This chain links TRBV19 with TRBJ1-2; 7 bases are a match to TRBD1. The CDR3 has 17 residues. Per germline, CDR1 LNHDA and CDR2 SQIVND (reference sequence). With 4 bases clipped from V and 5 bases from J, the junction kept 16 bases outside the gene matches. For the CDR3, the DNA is TGTGCCAGTAGTACCTCCGGGACAGTTTCACCCGTTTATGGCTACACCTTC. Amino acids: CASSTSGTVSPVYGYTF.

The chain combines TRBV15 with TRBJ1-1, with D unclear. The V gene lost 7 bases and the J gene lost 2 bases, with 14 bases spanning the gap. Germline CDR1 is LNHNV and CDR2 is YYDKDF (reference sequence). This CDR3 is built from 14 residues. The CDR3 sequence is CATNPGNGNTEAFF. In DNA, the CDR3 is TGTGCCACCAACCCCGGGAACGGCAACACTGAAGCTTTCTTT.

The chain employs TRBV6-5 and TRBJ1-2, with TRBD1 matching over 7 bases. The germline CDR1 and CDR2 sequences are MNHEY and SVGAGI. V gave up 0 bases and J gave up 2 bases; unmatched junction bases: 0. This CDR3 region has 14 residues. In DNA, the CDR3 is TGTGCCAGCAGTTACTCGGACAGGAACTATGGCTACACCTTC. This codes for CASSYSDRNYGYTF.

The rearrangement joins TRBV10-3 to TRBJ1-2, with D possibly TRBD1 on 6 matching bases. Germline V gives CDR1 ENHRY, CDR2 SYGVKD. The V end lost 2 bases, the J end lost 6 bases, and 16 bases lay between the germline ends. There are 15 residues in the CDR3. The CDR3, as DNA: TGTGCCATCAGTGAGCCGGGGGGGGCTCGGGATGGCTACACCTTC. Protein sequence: CAISEPGGARDGYTF.

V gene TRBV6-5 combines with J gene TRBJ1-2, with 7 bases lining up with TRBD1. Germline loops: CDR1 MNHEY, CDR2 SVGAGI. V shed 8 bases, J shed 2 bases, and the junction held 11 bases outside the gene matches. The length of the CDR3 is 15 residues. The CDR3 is CASLYRGGQNYGYTF. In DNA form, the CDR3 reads TGTGCCAGCCTCTACCGGGGGGGACAGAACTATGGCTACACCTTC.

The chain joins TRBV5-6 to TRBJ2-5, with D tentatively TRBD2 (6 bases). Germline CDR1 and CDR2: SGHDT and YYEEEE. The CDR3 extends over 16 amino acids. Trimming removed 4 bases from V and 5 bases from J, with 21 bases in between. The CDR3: CASSTTNRWGRETQYF. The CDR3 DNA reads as TGTGCCAGCAGCACCACAAACAGGTGGGGGAGGGAGACCCAGTACTTC.

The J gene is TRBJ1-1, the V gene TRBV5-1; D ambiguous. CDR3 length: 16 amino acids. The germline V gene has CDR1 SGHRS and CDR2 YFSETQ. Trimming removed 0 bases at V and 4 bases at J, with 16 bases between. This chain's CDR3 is CASSLVEVTTGTEAFF. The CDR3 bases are TGCGCCAGCAGCTTGGTCGAGGTCACTACGGGCACTGAAGCTTTCTTT.

Here the CDR3 reads CASGVRREARAGEKLFF. The DNA for the CDR3 is TGTGCCAGTGGAGTTAGGAGGGAGGCCAGAGCGGGTGAAAAACTGTTTTTT. The chain employs TRBV19 and TRBJ1-4, with no clear D. The CDR3 is 17 amino acids. The V end was cut by 8 bases, the J end by 7 bases, with 26 bases between. Germline V gene sequence: CDR1 LNHDA, CDR2 SQIVND (reference sequence). Supplemented by reference TRBV19 and TRBJ1-4, the full variable domain reads DGGITQSPKYLFRKEGQNVTLSCEQNLNHDAMYWYRQDPGQGLRLIYYSQIVNDFQKGDIAEGYSVSREKKESFPLTVTSAQKNPTAFYLCASGVRREARAGEKLFFGSGTQLSVL.

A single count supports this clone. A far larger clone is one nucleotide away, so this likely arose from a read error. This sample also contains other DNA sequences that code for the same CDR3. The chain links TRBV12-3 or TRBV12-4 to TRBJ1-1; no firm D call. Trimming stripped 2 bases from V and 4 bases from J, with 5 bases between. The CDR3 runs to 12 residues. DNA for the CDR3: TGTGCCAGCAGTTTACGGGGCACTGAAGCTTTCTTT. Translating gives CASSLRGTEAFF.

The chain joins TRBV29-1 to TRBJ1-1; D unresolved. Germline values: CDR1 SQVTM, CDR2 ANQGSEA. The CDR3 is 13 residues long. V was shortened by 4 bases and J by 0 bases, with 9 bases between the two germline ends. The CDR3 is CSVASIMNTEAFF. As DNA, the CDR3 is TGCAGCGTTGCCTCTATCATGAACACTGAAGCTTTCTTT.

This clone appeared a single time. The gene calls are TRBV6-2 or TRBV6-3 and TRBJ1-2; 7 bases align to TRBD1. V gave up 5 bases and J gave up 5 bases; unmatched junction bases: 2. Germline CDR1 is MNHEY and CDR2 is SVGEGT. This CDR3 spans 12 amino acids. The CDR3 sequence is CASSTRGYGYTF. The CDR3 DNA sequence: TGTGCCAGCAGTACCAGGGGGTATGGCTACACCTTC.

The CDR3 region has the DNA TGCAGCGTTACGCGGGTGACCACTGAAGCTTTCTTT. The encoded protein is CSVTRVTTEAFF. The chain couples TRBV29-1 to TRBJ1-1; D ambiguous. The CDR3 covers 12 residues. The ends were cut back, 5 bases at V and 4 bases at J, with 11 bases in the middle. The germline gives CDR1 SQVTM, CDR2 ANQGSEA.

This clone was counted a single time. The DNA of the CDR3 is TGTGCCAGCTCACCAGGGACAGGGGGTAATGAAAAACTGTTTTTT. Protein product: CASSPGTGGNEKLFF. V gene TRBV18 combines with J gene TRBJ1-4; the match to TRBD1 covers 11 bases. Germline-derived CDR1 and CDR2 are KGHSH and LQKENI. V lost 2 bases, J lost 4 bases, and 0 bases stayed unmatched. The CDR3 length is 15 residues.